This T cell receptor beta chain was retrieved from a study of metastatic and nonmetastatic thyroid tumors. Study at large: Repertoires of blood and of tissue (tumor or nodule) from malignant and benign thyroid patients were compared. Study-level points and caveats: Malignant thyroid tumors reportedly had TCR beta diversity that was significantly higher than in benign nodules, in blood and tumor.

Not a single patient had been given any form of treatment at any point before undergoing thyroid surgery. Looked up from germline, CDR1 is SGHVS and CDR2 is FNYEAQ. This CDR3 is built from 14 residues. Trimming shortened V by 5 bases and J by 4 bases, and 13 bases separated the two germline ends. To note about this clone: What it recognizes is unknown.

In the original analysis: What underpinned the distant-metastasis classifier for papillary thyroid cancer was the set of CDR3 differences across clinicopathological groups. TCRdb re-clonotyped the PCR reads through MiXCR. The V and J calls reflect TCRdb's pipeline rather than the authors' work. The profile shows 3,000 to 4,000 clones, 20% to 25% of them singletons. This chain joins TRBV7-6 and TRBJ2-3; no clear D gene. Source material: tumor tissue. The source of this sequence is a male donor with papillary thyroid cancer or a benign thyroid nodule (not recorded which). Some clones in this sample may be carry-over from other donors' samples. The CDR3 bases are TGTGCCAGCAGCCCCGCGGCCAGTCCAGATACGCAGTATTTT. Translating it yields CASSPAASPDTQYF.